The clone carrying this TCR beta chain was recorded at least ten times. Its cognate antigen is unknown. Trimming removed 4 bases from V and 3 bases from J, with 22 bases in between. Germline loops: CDR1 MDHEN, CDR2 SYDVKM. CDR3 size: 17 residues. The sample belongs to a study of Graves' ophthalmopathy and Graves' hyperthyroidism. Findings of the study overall: Blood also held most thyroid clonotypes expanded above 0.001 frequency.

Amplification from RNA transcripts yielded the TCR beta CDR3 regions. In the first round, RT-PCR was carried out with HTBI primers, and a multiplex PCR formed the second round. TCRdb redid the calling of the multiplex PCR reads with MiXCR, one entry per CDR3 protein. The sample has about 220,000 distinct CDR3 sequences, 20% to 25% seen once. The sequence came from a woman aged 50 to 60 with Graves' ophthalmopathy. The sequencing sample was made of peripheral blood. This rearrangement joins TRBV28 to TRBJ2-7; the D is unclear. CDR3 DNA sequence: TGTGCCAGCAGTTCTAATCCCAGAACAACTTTTAGCTACGAGCAGTACTTC. It encodes CASSSNPRTTFSYEQYF.